This entry lists 7 T cell receptor beta chains sequenced from one sample in a study of blood T cell repertoires in COVID-19. Generated by immunoSEQ multiplex PCR, the TCRdb table keeps only in-frame clones and is missing some. The sample has almost 400,000 clones; approximately 90% are singletons. The specimen sequenced was PBMCs or T cells enriched from blood (not recorded which). The receptors stem from a woman under 40 with acute COVID-19.

The chain couples TRBV5-6 to TRBJ1-6; TRBD1 agrees at 8 bases. The V and J ends lost 6 bases and 9 bases, in that order; junction bases with no gene match: 8. The germline gives CDR1 SGHDT, CDR2 YYEEEE. The CDR3 is made up of 14 amino acids. As DNA, the CDR3 is TGTGCCAGCACAGGACAGGGAAAACCTTCACCCCTCCACTTT. Encoded protein: CASTGQGKPSPLHF.

V and J are TRBV10-3 and TRBJ2-7; D unclear. The CDR3 contains 13 residues. The germline V and J ends were trimmed by 3 bases and 2 bases, with 8 bases remaining between them. CDR1 and CDR2 (germline): ENHRY, SYGVKD. CDR3 in amino acids: CAISDERTYEQYF. The CDR3 nucleotides read TGTGCCATCAGTGACGAGAGGACCTACGAGCAGTACTTC.

The gene calls are TRBV9 and TRBJ1-2; 9 bases fit TRBD1. CDR3 size: 15 residues. Germline values: CDR1 SGDLS, CDR2 YYNGEE. Unmatched junction bases numbered 4, after V lost 0 bases and J lost 4 bases. The CDR3 DNA reads TGTGCCAGCAGCGTAGGGGGACAGGGCGGCTATGGCTACACCTTC. This codes for CASSVGGQGGYGYTF.

This chain joins TRBV13 and TRBJ1-4; possible D gene TRBD1, 6 bases. The CDR3 contains 14 residues. V was pared by 5 bases and J by 5 bases, with 12 bases between. Germline values: CDR1 PRHDT, CDR2 FYEKMQ (reference sequence). CDR3 loop: CASSRNRVNEKLFF. As DNA, the CDR3 is TGTGCCAGCAGCCGAAACAGGGTAAATGAAAAACTGTTTTTT.

Here the CDR3 DNA reads TGTGCCACCAGTGCCCTAGTCCATCCGGGACAGGGAACCGGGGAGCTGTTTTTT. This translates into CATSALVHPGQGTGELFF. The chain has TRBV24-1 and TRBJ2-2; 9 nucleotides match TRBD1. The CDR3 runs to 18 residues. The V gene's germline CDR1 is KGHDR and CDR2 SFDVKD. V lost 5 bases to trimming and J lost 5 bases; unmatched junction nucleotides: 14.

The chain carries TRBV7-9 and TRBJ2-3; TRBD2 matches at 10 bases. V was pared by 1 base and J by 2 bases, with 6 bases of the junction left unmatched. This CDR3 is 17 amino acids long. Germline V gene data show CDR1 as SEHNR and CDR2 as FQNEAQ (reference sequence). The CDR3 here is CASSLEVAGGLTDTQYF. CDR3 bases: TGTGCCAGCAGCTTAGAGGTAGCGGGGGGACTCACAGATACGCAGTATTTT.

The V gene is TRBV19, the J gene TRBJ2-7, with D possibly being TRBD2 (5 bases). This CDR3 contains 16 residues. CDR1 is LNHDA and CDR2 is SQIVND in the germline V gene (reference sequence). V was trimmed by 3 bases and J by 5 bases, leaving 20 bases between them. Written as DNA, the CDR3 is TGTGCCAGTAGTATGTCGCGGGTAGGTATTGGCCACGAGCAGTACTTC. Protein product: CASSMSRVGIGHEQYF. The full variable domain, in which reference TRBV19 and TRBJ2-7 provide the parts outside the CDR3, is DGGITQSPKYLFRKEGQNVTLSCEQNLNHDAMYWYRQDPGQGLRLIYYSQIVNDFQKGDIAEGYSVSREKKESFPLTVTSAQKNPTAFYLCASSMSRVGIGHEQYFGPGTRLTVT.